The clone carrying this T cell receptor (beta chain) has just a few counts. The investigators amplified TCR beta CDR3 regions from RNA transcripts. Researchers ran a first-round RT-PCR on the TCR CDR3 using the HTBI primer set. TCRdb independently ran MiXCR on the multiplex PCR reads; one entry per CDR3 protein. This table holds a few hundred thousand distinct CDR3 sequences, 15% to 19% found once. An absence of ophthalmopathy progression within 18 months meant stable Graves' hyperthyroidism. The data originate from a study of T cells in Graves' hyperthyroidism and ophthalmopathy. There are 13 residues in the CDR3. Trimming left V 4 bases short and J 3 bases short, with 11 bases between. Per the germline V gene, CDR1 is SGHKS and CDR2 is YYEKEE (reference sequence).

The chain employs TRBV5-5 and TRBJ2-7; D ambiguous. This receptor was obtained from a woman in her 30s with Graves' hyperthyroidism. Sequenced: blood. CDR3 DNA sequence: TGTGCCAGCAGCCCGCGGATATTCTACGAGCAGTACTTC. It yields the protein CASSPRIFYEQYF.